This paragraph covers one T cell receptor (beta chain) sequence. Its matching antigen is unknown. This record belongs to a study of STAT5B mutations in CD4+ large granular lymphocyte leukemia. Control samples were healthy donors' buffy coats. This CDR3 region has 15 residues. V lost 4 bases and J lost 3, with 16 bases in between. Per germline, CDR1 SGHNT and CDR2 YYREEE (reference sequence). In the authors' workflow: A productive frequency of 2.59 x 10-5 was the lowest detectable. Only in-frame clones appear in the TCRdb table, and some are missing; sequencing was by immunoSEQ multiplex PCR. That table furnishes V, J and clone size, whereas the DNA furnished D and trimming. The repertoire has approximately 32,000 clones, roughly 71% of them found once; the top ten carry under 3.5%. Regarding the study as a whole: The CD4+ versus CD8+ T-LGLL clonality difference may reflect limited sample size.

Sequenced: CD4+ T cells from blood buffy coats. The chain combines TRBV5-4 with TRBJ1-1; D not resolved. This sequence originates from a human donor in good health. Here the CDR3 reads CASSPSTPGYTEAFF. The CDR3 DNA reads as TGTGCCAGCAGCCCGAGCACGCCTGGGTACACTGAAGCTTTCTTT.